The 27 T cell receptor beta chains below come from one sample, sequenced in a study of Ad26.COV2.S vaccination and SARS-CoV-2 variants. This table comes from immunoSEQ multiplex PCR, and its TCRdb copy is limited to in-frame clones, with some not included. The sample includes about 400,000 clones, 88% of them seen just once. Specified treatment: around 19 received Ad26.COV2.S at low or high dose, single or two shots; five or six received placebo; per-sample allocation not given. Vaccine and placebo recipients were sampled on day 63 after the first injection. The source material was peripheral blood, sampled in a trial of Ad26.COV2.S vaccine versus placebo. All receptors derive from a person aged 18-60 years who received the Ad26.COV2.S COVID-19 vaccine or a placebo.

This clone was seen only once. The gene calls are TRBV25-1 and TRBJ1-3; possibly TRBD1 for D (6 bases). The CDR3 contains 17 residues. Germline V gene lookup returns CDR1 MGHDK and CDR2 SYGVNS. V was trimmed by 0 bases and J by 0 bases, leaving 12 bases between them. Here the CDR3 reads CASSEYSDSRSGNTIYF. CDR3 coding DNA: TGTGCCAGCAGTGAATATTCGGACAGTCGCTCTGGAAACACCATATATTTT.

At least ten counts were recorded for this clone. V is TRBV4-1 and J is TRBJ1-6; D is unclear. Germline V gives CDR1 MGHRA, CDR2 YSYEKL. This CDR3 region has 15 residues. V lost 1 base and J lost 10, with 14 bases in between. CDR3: CASSQVFRHWSPLHF. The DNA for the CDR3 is TGCGCCAGCAGCCAAGTATTCCGGCACTGGTCACCCCTCCACTTT.

The CDR3, as DNA: TGTGCCAGCAAGCAGGGGTTAAGGGAGACCCAGTACTTC. Its protein product is CASKQGLRETQYF. The rearrangement joins TRBV2 to TRBJ2-5; D is possibly TRBD1 (6 bases). CDR1 is SNHLY, CDR2 FYNNEI, per germline. The CDR3 sequence is 13 residues long. Trimming took off 7 bases at V and 5 bases at J, with 14 bases between the two ends. Combining the CDR3 with reference TRBV2 and TRBJ2-5 gives the whole variable domain EPEVTQTPSHQVTQMGQEVILRCVPISNHLYFYWYRQILGQKVEFLVSFYNNEISEKSEIFDDQFSVERPDGSNFTLKIRSTKLEDSAMYFCASKQGLRETQYFGPGTRLLVL.

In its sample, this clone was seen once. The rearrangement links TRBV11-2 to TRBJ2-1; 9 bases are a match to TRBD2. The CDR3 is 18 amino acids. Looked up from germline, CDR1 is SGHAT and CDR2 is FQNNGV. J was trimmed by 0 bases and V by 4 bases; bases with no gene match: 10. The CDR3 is CASSSGSLAGYSYNEQFF. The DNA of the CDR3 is TGTGCCAGCAGCTCGGGGAGCCTAGCGGGATACTCCTACAATGAGCAGTTCTTC. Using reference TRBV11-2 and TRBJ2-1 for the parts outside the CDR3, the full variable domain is EAGVAQSPRYKIIEKRQSVAFWCNPISGHATLYWYQQILGQGPKLLIQFQNNGVVDDSQLPKDRFSAERLKGVDSTLKIQPAKLEDSAVYLCASSSGSLAGYSYNEQFFGPGTRLTVL.

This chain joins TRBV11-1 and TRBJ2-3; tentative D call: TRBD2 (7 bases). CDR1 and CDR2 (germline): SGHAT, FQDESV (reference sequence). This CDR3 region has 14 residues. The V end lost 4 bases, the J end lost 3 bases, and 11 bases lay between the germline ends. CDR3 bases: TGTGCCAGCAGCTCCCGGGGGGCGACAGATACGCAGTATTTT. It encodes CASSSRGATDTQYF.

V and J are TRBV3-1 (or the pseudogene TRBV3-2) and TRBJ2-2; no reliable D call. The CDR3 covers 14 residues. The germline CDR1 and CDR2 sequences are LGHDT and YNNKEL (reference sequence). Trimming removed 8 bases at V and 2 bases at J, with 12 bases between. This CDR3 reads CASVGWGNTGELFF. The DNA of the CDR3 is TGTGCCAGCGTCGGGTGGGGTAACACCGGGGAGCTGTTTTTT.

The CDR3 loop reads CASSKSRGLNTEAFF. The CDR3 bases are TGTGCCAGCAGTAAGTCCAGGGGGCTGAACACTGAAGCTTTCTTT. V and J are TRBV2 and TRBJ1-1, with 8 bases lining up with TRBD1. CDR1 is SNHLY, CDR2 FYNNEI, per germline. CDR3 length equals 15 residues. Trimming cost V 5 bases and J 0 bases; bases outside gene matches: 5.

CDR3 amino acids: CASSSSRQGGDQETQYF. The CDR3 DNA reads as TGTGCCAGCAGCTCCTCACGACAGGGCGGGGATCAAGAGACCCAGTACTTC. The chain links TRBV7-9 to TRBJ2-5; tentatively, D is TRBD1 (7 bases). The CDR3 consists of 17 residues. The germline V gene encodes CDR1 SEHNR and CDR2 FQNEAQ (reference sequence). Trimming shortened V by 4 bases and J by 2 bases, and 20 bases separated the two germline ends.

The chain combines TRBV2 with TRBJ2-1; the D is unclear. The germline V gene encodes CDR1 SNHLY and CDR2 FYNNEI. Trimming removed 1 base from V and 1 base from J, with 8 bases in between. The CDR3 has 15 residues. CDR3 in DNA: TGTGCCAGCAGTGAAGTTCTGACATCCTACAATGAGCAGTTCTTC. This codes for CASSEVLTSYNEQFF.

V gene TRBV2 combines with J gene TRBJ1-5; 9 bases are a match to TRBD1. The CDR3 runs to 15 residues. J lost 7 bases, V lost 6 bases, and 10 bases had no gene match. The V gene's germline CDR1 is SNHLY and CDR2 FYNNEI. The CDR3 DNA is TGTGCCAGCAGCCCGGGACAGGGACAGCGGCAGCCCCAGCATTTT. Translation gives CASSPGQGQRQPQHF.

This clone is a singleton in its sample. The CDR3: CASSLGMQFYTEAFF. The CDR3 DNA sequence: TGTGCCAGCAGCTTGGGGATGCAGTTCTACACTGAAGCTTTCTTT. The chain employs TRBV7-9 and TRBJ1-1, with no clear D. V dropped 3 bases and J dropped 3 bases, with 14 bases sitting between them. The CDR3 spans 15 residues. CDR1 SEHNR and CDR2 FQNEAQ come from the germline V gene (reference sequence). The full variable domain, with the rest looked up from reference TRBV7-9 and TRBJ1-1, is DTGVSQNPRHKITKRGQNVTFRCDPISEHNRLYWYRQTLGQGPEFLTYFQNEAQLEKSRLLSDRFSAERPKGSFSTLEIQRTEQGDSAMYLCASSLGMQFYTEAFFGQGTRLTVV.

This CDR3 is CASSEDLNTEAFF. As DNA, the CDR3 is TGCGCCAGCAGTGAAGACCTGAACACTGAAGCTTTCTTT. V gene TRBV10-1 combines with J gene TRBJ1-1, with D uncertain. CDR1 WNHNN and CDR2 SYGVQD come from the germline V gene (reference sequence). The CDR3 has 13 residues. V was shortened by 3 bases and J by 0 bases, with 5 bases between the two germline ends.

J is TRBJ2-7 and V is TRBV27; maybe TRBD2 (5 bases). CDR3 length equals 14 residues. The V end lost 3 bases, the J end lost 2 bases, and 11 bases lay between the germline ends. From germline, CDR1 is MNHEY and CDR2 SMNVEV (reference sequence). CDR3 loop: CASSLNGIPYEQYF. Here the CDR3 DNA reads TGTGCCAGCAGTTTGAACGGGATCCCCTACGAGCAGTACTTC.

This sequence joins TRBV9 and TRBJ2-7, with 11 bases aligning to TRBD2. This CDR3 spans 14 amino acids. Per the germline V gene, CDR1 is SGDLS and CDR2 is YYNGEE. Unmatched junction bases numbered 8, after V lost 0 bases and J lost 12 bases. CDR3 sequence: CASSVDASGGLLYF. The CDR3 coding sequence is TGTGCCAGCAGCGTAGATGCTAGCGGGGGGTTGTTGTACTTC.

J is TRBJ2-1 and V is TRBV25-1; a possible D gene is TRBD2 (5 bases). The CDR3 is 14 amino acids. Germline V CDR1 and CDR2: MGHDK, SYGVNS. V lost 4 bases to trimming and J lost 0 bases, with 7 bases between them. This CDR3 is CASSVGSSYNEQFF. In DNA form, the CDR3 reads TGTGCCAGCAGTGTAGGGAGCTCCTACAATGAGCAGTTCTTC.

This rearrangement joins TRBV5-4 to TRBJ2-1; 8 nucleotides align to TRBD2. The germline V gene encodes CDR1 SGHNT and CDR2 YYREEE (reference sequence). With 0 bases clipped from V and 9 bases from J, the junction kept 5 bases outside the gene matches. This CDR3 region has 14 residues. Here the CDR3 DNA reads TGTGCCAGCAGCTTGGAATCCGGACTAGCTGAGCAGTTCTTC. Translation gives CASSLESGLAEQFF.

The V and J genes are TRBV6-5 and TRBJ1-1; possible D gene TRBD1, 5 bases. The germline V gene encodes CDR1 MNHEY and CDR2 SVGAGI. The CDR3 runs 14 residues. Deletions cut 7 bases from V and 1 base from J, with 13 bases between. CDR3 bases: TGTGCCAGCACAACCGGGAGGGGGAACACTGAAGCTTTCTTT. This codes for CASTTGRGNTEAFF.

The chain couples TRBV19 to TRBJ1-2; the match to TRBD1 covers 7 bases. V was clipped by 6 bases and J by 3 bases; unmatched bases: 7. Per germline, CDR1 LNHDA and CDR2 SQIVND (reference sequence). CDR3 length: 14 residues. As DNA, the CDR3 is TGTGCCAGTAGAAGCCGCGGGACAGACTATGGCTACACCTTC. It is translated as CASRSRGTDYGYTF.

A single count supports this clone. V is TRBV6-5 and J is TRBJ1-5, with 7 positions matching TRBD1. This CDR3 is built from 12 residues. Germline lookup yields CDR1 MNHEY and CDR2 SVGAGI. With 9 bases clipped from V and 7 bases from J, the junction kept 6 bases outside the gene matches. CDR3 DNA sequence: TGTGCCAGTCGACAGGGTGCGCAGCCCCAGCATTTT. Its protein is CASRQGAQPQHF.

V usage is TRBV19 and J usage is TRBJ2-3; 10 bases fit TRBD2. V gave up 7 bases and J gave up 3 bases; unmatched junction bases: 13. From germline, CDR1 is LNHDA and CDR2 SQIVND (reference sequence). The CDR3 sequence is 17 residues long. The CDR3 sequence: CASTPGLALRVTDTQYF. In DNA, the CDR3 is TGTGCCAGTACCCCGGGACTAGCGTTAAGGGTGACAGATACGCAGTATTTT.

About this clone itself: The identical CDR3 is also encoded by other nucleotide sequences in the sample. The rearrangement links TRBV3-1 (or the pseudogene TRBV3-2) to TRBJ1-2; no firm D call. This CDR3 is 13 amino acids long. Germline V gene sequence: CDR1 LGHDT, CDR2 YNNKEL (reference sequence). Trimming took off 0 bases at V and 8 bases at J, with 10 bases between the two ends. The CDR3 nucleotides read TGTGCCAGCAGCCAAGAGGTCAGGAGAGGCTACACCTTC. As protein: CASSQEVRRGYTF.

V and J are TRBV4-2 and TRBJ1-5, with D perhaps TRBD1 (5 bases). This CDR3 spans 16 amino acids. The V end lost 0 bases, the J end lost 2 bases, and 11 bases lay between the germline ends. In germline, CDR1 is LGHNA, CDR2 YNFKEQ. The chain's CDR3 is CASSQELGTGNQPQHF. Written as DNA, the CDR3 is TGTGCCAGCAGCCAAGAGTTGGGGACGGGCAATCAGCCCCAGCATTTT.

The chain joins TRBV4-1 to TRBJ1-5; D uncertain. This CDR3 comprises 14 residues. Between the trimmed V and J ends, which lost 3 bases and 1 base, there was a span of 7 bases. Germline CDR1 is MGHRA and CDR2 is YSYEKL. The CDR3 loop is CASSQPGSNQPQHF. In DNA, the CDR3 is TGCGCCAGCAGCCAGCCGGGAAGCAATCAGCCCCAGCATTTT.

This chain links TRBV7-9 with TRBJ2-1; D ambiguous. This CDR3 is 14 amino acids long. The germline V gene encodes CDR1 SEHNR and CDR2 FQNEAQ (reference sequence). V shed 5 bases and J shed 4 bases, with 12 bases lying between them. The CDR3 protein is CASSLASIYNEQFF. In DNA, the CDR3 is TGTGCCAGCAGCCTGGCGAGCATTTACAATGAGCAGTTCTTC.

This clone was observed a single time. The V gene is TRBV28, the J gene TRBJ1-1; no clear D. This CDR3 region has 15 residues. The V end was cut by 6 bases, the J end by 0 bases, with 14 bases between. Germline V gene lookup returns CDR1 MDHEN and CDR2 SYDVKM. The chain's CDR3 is CASSPSVVMNTEAFF. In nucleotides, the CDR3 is TGTGCCAGCAGCCCGTCAGTGGTAATGAACACTGAAGCTTTCTTT.

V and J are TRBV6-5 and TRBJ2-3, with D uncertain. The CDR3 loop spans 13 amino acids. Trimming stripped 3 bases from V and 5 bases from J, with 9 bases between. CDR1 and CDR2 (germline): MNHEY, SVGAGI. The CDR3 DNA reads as TGTGCCAGCAGTTATGGGTTGAGAGATACGCAGTATTTT. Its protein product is CASSYGLRDTQYF.

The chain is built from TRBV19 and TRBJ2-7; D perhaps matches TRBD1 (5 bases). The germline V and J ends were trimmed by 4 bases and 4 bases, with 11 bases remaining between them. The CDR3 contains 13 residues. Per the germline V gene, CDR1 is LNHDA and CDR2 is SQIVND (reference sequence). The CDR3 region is CASSSRDSYEQYF. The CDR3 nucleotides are TGTGCCAGTAGTAGTAGAGACAGTTACGAGCAGTACTTC.